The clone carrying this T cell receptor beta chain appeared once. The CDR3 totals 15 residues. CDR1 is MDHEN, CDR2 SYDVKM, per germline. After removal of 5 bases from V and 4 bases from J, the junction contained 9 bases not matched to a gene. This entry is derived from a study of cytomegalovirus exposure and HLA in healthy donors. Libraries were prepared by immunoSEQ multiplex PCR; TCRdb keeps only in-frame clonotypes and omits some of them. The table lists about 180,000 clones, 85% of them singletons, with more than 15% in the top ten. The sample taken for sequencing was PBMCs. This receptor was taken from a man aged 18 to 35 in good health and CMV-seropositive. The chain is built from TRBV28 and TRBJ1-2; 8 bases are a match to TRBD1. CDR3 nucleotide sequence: TGTGCCAGCAGTCCGCCCCCGGGACAGGTCTATGGCTACACCTTC. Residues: CASSPPPGQVYGYTF.